One sample yielded the 27 T cell receptor beta chains listed below, sequenced in a study of response to subunit inactivated influenza vaccine. Each CDR3 protein gets one entry after TCRdb re-called the RT-PCR reads with MiXCR. The top ten clones hold about 3% of a sample with some 550,000 distinct CDR3 sequences, under 30% of them seen once. The same sample was also studied in work on T cells expressing NK-cell markers. That publication notes: As the method of synthesis, 5'RACE template switching with UMIs yielded TCR beta cDNA.

Source: CD4+ T cells sorted from PBMCs, taken less than 13 days after vaccination. The receptors here all came from a man aged 50-59 years who received an inactivated influenza vaccine.

The genes are TRBV12-3 or TRBV12-4 and TRBJ2-5; possible D gene TRBD2, 6 bases. The CDR3 is 14 residues long. Deletions cut 4 bases from V and 5 bases from J, with 14 bases between. CDR3 coding DNA: TGTGCCAGCAGTTCCGGGGGTAGAATGGAGACCCAGTACTTC. Protein: CASSSGGRMETQYF.

The genes are TRBV4-2 and TRBJ1-2; TRBD1 aligns across 7 bases. Unmatched junction bases numbered 9, after V lost 5 bases and J lost 3 bases. The CDR3 has 15 residues. Looked up from germline, CDR1 is LGHNA and CDR2 is YNFKEQ. Here the CDR3 reads CASSGGDSADYGYTF. The DNA for the CDR3 is TGTGCCAGCAGCGGCGGGGACAGCGCAGACTATGGCTACACCTTC.

This clonotype has just a few counts. The chain joins TRBV24-1 to TRBJ2-1; TRBD2 aligns across 7 bases. The ends lost 1 base at V and 2 bases at J; junction bases unmatched: 1. Germline CDR1 is KGHDR and CDR2 is SFDVKD. CDR3 length equals 15 residues. CDR3 sequence reads: CATSDFSGPYNEQFF. The DNA of the CDR3 is TGTGCCACCAGTGATTTTAGCGGGCCCTACAATGAGCAGTTCTTC.

This clonotype was recorded a few times. The J gene is TRBJ2-3, the V gene TRBV12-3 or TRBV12-4; 7 bases agree with TRBD2. V shed 2 bases, J shed 4 bases, and the junction held 6 bases outside the gene matches. This CDR3 has 15 residues. As DNA, the CDR3 is TGTGCCAGCAGTTTAATTTCGCTAGCGGCAGATACGCAGTATTTT. The encoded protein is CASSLISLAADTQYF.

The V and J genes are TRBV7-9 and TRBJ1-5; D is perhaps TRBD1 (6 bases). The CDR3 totals 14 residues. In germline, CDR1 is SEHNR, CDR2 FQNEAQ (reference sequence). The V gene lost 2 bases and the J gene lost 6 bases, with 11 bases spanning the gap. The CDR3 protein is CASSLSGAGQPQHF. The DNA for the CDR3 is TGTGCCAGCAGCTTATCAGGGGCGGGTCAGCCCCAGCATTTT.

V gene TRBV10-3 combines with J gene TRBJ2-3, with TRBD1 as a possible D gene (6 bases). Trimming left V 8 bases short and J 0 bases short, with 12 bases between. The germline V gene has CDR1 ENHRY and CDR2 SYGVKD. The CDR3 is 14 residues long. The CDR3 region has the DNA TGTGCCATCCAGGACAGTAGGAGCACAGATACGCAGTATTTT. Its translation: CAIQDSRSTDTQYF.

The sample holds a few counts of this clonotype. The V call is TRBV28, the J call TRBJ2-5; 10 bases agree with TRBD1. After removal of 0 bases from V and 5 bases from J, the junction contained 3 bases not matched to a gene. The CDR3 runs 15 residues. Per germline, CDR1 MDHEN and CDR2 SYDVKM. The CDR3 sequence: CASSLWGQGRETQYF. The DNA for the CDR3 is TGTGCCAGCAGTTTATGGGGACAGGGGCGGGAGACCCAGTACTTC.

This chain links TRBV12-3 or TRBV12-4 with TRBJ1-5; D ambiguous. V was shortened by 1 base and J by 3 bases, with 7 bases between the two germline ends. The CDR3 length is 14 residues. The CDR3 bases are TGTGCCAGCAGTTTAGTGGGGTACAATCAGCCCCAGCATTTT. This encodes CASSLVGYNQPQHF.

Only a few counts were recorded for this clonotype. The chain carries TRBV5-1 and TRBJ2-1; possible D gene TRBD2, 6 bases. V was shortened by 4 bases and J by 3 bases, with 14 bases between the two germline ends. CDR3 length: 15 residues. CDR1 is SGHRS, CDR2 YFSETQ, per germline. DNA of the CDR3: TGCGCCAGCAGCGAGAACCGGGAGCACTACAATGAGCAGTTCTTC. Protein: CASSENREHYNEQFF. Looking up the rest from reference TRBV5-1 and TRBJ2-1 gives the full variable domain: KAGVTQTPRYLIKTRGQQVTLSCSPISGHRSVSWYQQTPGQGLQFLFEYFSETQRNKGNFPGRFSGRQFSNSRSEMNVSTLELGDSALYLCASSENREHYNEQFFGPGTRLTVL.

The J gene is TRBJ2-1, the V gene TRBV20-1; TRBD2 aligns across 7 bases. The CDR3 runs to 14 residues. The trim removed 6 bases at V and 7 bases at J, leaving 12 bases unmatched. From germline, CDR1 is DFQATT and CDR2 SNEGSKA (reference sequence). The CDR3 sequence is CSAYPLGRVNEQFF. DNA of the CDR3: TGCAGTGCCTACCCACTTGGGAGGGTTAATGAGCAGTTCTTC.

This clonotype appeared once. This sequence joins TRBV9 and TRBJ2-1; no clear D. The CDR3 length is 16 residues. Trimming shortened V by 4 bases and J by 4 bases, and 18 bases separated the two germline ends. Germline loops: CDR1 SGDLS, CDR2 YYNGEE. DNA of the CDR3: TGTGCCAGCAGCCGTACTCGGAACACAATTTACAATGAGCAGTTCTTC. Protein: CASSRTRNTIYNEQFF.

This chain connects TRBV7-9 to TRBJ2-3; TRBD2 aligns across 8 bases. V was pared by 2 bases and J by 2 bases, with 6 bases of the junction left unmatched. The CDR3 covers 16 residues. Looked up from germline, CDR1 is SEHNR and CDR2 is FQNEAQ (reference sequence). The CDR3 region is CASSLYLTSATDTQYF. Written as DNA, the CDR3 is TGTGCCAGCAGCTTATACCTGACTAGCGCCACAGATACGCAGTATTTT.

This clonotype was seen a few times. V and J are TRBV6-5 and TRBJ2-7; D is possibly TRBD2 (5 bases). The CDR3 has 12 residues. Trimming took off 6 bases at V and 7 bases at J, with 13 bases between the two ends. Germline-derived CDR1 and CDR2 are MNHEY and SVGAGI. The CDR3 is CASSGVLREQYF. CDR3 DNA sequence: TGTGCCAGCAGCGGGGTCCTCCGGGAGCAGTACTTC.

This clonotype was detected a few times. CDR3 bases: TGTGCCTGGAGTTCACTCTTCGGCAATGAGCAGTTCTTC. Translated: CAWSSLFGNEQFF. This chain joins TRBV30 and TRBJ2-1, with D unresolved. Deletions cut 2 bases from V and 6 bases from J, with 11 bases between. The CDR3 has 13 residues. Germline CDR1 reads GTSNPN; CDR2 reads SVGIG (reference sequence). Together with reference TRBV30 and TRBJ2-1, the CDR3 gives the full variable domain: SQTIHQWPATLVQPVGSPLSLECTVEGTSNPNLYWYRQAAGRGLQLLFYSVGIGQISSEVPQNLSASRPQDRQFILSSKKLLLSDSGFYLCAWSSLFGNEQFFGPGTRLTVL.

The chain employs TRBV5-4 and TRBJ1-1; D uncertain. The germline gives CDR1 SGHNT, CDR2 YYREEE (reference sequence). The CDR3 spans 16 residues. Trimming cost V 0 bases and J 6 bases, with 18 bases left between them. CDR3 loop: CASSLEGQWALSEAFF. CDR3 bases: TGTGCCAGCAGCTTGGAAGGGCAGTGGGCTTTGTCTGAAGCTTTCTTT.

The chain joins TRBV19 to TRBJ2-7; the D call may be TRBD1 or TRBD2 (5 bases each). In germline, CDR1 is LNHDA, CDR2 SQIVND (reference sequence). CDR3 length: 15 residues. Trimming took off 6 bases at V and 0 bases at J, with 15 bases between the two ends. CDR3 protein: CASSKAGTDSYEQYF. In nucleotides, the CDR3 is TGTGCCAGTAGCAAAGCCGGGACGGACTCCTACGAGCAGTACTTC.

The chain combines TRBV7-2 with TRBJ2-4; D not certain. CDR1 SGHTA and CDR2 FQGNSA come from the germline V gene. The CDR3 has 12 residues. Between the trimmed V and J ends, which lost 2 bases and 6 bases, there was a span of 5 bases. The CDR3 DNA follows: TGTGCCAGCAGCTTACAGCTAAACATTCAGTACTTC. Translating it yields CASSLQLNIQYF.

This sequence joins TRBV5-1 and TRBJ2-7; 8 bases map to TRBD2. The germline gives CDR1 SGHRS, CDR2 YFSETQ. The CDR3 covers 15 residues. V was pared by 0 bases and J by 7 bases, with 9 bases of the junction left unmatched. The CDR3 spells CASSLERGRRGEQYF. In DNA form, the CDR3 reads TGCGCCAGCAGCTTGGAGCGGGGGCGCCGCGGAGAGCAGTACTTC.

The chain joins TRBV12-3 or TRBV12-4 to TRBJ2-2; 7 bases agree with TRBD2. There are 16 residues in the CDR3. The V and J ends lost 2 bases and 3 bases, in that order; junction bases with no gene match: 6. CDR3 nucleotides: TGTGCCAGCAGTTTATGGAAACTAGCGCACACCGGGGAGCTGTTTTTT. Its translation is CASSLWKLAHTGELFF.

The genes are TRBV10-3 and TRBJ2-5, with TRBD2 matching 8 bases. Germline CDR1 and CDR2: ENHRY and SYGVKD. The length of the CDR3 is 15 residues. The junction had 8 bases not matched to a gene; V was cut back by 6 bases and J by 2 bases. CDR3 in DNA: TGTGCCATCAGAGCTAGCGGGCCGGTACAAGAGACCCAGTACTTC. Translating it yields CAIRASGPVQETQYF.

In its sample, this clonotype was seen a few times. This chain uses TRBV12-3 or TRBV12-4 with TRBJ1-5; D is ambiguous. There are 12 residues in the CDR3. Deletions cut 2 bases from V and 3 bases from J, with 2 bases between. The CDR3 loop is CASSLHNQPQHF. CDR3 nucleotides: TGTGCCAGCAGTTTACACAATCAGCCCCAGCATTTT.

The chain combines TRBV6-1 with TRBJ2-7, with TRBD2 as a possible D gene (5 bases). V was trimmed by 4 bases and J by 5 bases, leaving 12 bases between them. The CDR3 loop spans 13 amino acids. CDR1 is MNHNS and CDR2 is SASEGT in the germline V gene. The CDR3 sequence: CASSGEPGNEQYF. DNA for the CDR3: TGTGCCAGCAGTGGTGAACCGGGGAACGAGCAGTACTTC.

A remark on this clonotype: A read error may produce the germline difference seen at one junction end. The chain carries TRBV11-2 and TRBJ2-7; D remains unclear. Germline V gene data show CDR1 as SGHAT and CDR2 as FQNNGV. The CDR3 is made up of 12 amino acids. The CDR3 is CASSLDGLEQCF. CDR3 DNA: TGTGCCAGCAGCTTAGATGGGCTCGAGCAGTGCTTC.

This clonotype was picked up a small number of times. The chain combines TRBV12-3 or TRBV12-4 with TRBJ1-1, with D unresolved. CDR3 length: 16 amino acids. V lost 2 bases, J lost 8 bases, and 21 bases lay in between. This CDR3 reads CASSLWVGRRAEEAFF. As DNA, the CDR3 is TGTGCCAGCAGTTTATGGGTAGGGCGACGGGCGGAAGAAGCTTTCTTT.

The DNA for the CDR3 is TGTGCCAGCAGTATAGTGGGAGAGCAGTACTTC. Its protein is CASSIVGEQYF. The gene calls are TRBV12-3 or TRBV12-4 and TRBJ2-7; D remains ambiguous. V was pared by 5 bases and J by 7 bases, with 9 bases between. The CDR3 totals 11 residues.

The rearrangement joins TRBV30 to TRBJ1-1; a weak D match, TRBD1 (5 bases). Trimming cost V 3 bases and J 4 bases, with 18 bases left between them. Germline V lookup: CDR1 GTSNPN, CDR2 SVGIG (reference sequence). The CDR3 has 15 amino acids. The CDR3 sequence is CAWSLGLRSFTEAFF. In DNA form, the CDR3 reads TGTGCCTGGAGCCTGGGACTAAGGTCCTTCACTGAAGCTTTCTTT.

The rearrangement joins TRBV5-1 to TRBJ2-3, with TRBD2 identical over 13 bases. Germline V gene data show CDR1 as SGHRS and CDR2 as YFSETQ. Unmatched junction bases numbered 7, after V lost 4 bases and J lost 8 bases. This CDR3 is built from 15 residues. Here the CDR3 DNA reads TGCGCCAGCAGCCCGGGGACTAGCGGGGTCCGTACGCAGTATTTT. Protein: CASSPGTSGVRTQYF.